This T cell receptor (beta chain) was documented in a study of cytomegalovirus exposure and HLA in healthy donors. Separation from the roughly 670-subject first cohort characterized the approximately 120-subject validation cohort, to which the donors belonged. Assay: immunoSEQ multiplex PCR; the TCRdb copy retains only in-frame clones and omits some. Of fewer than 140,000 clones in the sample, less than 90% were seen once. About this clone itself: Its antigen is not identified.

J gave up 2 bases and V 8 bases, and 5 bases lay outside the gene matches. This CDR3 spans 14 amino acids. Germline V CDR1 and CDR2: MGHRA, YSYEKL. The study, taken as a whole, reports: The classifier, whose performance was assessed in both the original and validation cohorts, reportedly diagnosed cytomegalovirus status with high specificity and sensitivity.

The gene calls are TRBV4-1 and TRBJ2-2, with 7 bases lining up with TRBD1. The sample was PBMCs. This receptor was taken from a woman aged 18-30 years in good health and CMV-seropositive. This CDR3 is CASAGTENTGELFF. In DNA, the CDR3 is TGCGCCAGCGCCGGGACAGAAAACACCGGGGAGCTGTTTTTT.